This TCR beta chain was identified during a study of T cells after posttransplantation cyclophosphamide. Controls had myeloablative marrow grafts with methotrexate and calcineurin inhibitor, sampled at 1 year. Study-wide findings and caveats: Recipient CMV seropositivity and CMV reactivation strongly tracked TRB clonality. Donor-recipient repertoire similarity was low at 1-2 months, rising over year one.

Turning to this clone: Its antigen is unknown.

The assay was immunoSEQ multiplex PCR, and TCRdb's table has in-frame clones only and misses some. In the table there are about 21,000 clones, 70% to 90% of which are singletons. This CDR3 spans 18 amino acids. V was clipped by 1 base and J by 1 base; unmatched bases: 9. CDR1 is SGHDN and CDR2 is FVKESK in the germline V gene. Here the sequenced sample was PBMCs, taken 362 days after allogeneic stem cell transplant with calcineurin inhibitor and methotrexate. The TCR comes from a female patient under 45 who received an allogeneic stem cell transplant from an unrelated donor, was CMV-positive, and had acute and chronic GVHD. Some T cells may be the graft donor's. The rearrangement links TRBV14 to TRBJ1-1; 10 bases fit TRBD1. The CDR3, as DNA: TGTGCCAGCAGCCAAGGAAGACAGGGGGCCTTGTGGAACACTGAAGCTTTCTTT. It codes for CASSQGRQGALWNTEAFF.